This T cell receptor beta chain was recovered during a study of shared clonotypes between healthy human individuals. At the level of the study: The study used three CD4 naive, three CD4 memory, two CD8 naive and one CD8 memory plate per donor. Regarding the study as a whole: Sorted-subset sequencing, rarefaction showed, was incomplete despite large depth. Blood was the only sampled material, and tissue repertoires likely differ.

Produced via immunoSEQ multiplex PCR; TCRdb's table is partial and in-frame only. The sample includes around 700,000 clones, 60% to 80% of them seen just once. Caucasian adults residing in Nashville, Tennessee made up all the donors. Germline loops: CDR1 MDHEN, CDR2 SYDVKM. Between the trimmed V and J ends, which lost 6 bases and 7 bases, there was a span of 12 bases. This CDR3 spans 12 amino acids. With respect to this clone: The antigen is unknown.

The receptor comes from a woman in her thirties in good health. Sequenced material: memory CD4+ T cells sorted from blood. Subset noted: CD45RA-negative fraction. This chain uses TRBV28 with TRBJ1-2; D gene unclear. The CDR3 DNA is TGTGCCAGCAGCCAGACCGGAGGTGGCTACACCTTC. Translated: CASSQTGGGYTF.